Following are 7 T cell receptor beta chains from one sample sequenced in a study of blood T cell repertoires in COVID-19 (dated by TCRdb to the early 2020s). Libraries came from the immunoSEQ multiplex PCR assay. The clones in this table, taken by TCRdb from immuneACCESS, are in-frame only. Not every clone is retained; where verified, under half of the shortfall comes from an unresolved V gene, and the cause of the rest is unknown. Across this sample there are 100,000 or so clones, with about 80% seen only once. The ten largest account for 4.1% of the sample. Sequenced input: peripheral blood. The receptors stem from a man between 60 and 75 years old with acute or convalescent COVID-19.

The chain uses TRBV13 and TRBJ2-1; 12 nucleotides match TRBD2. The ends lost 5 bases at V and 5 bases at J; junction bases unmatched: 1. Germline loops: CDR1 PRHDT, CDR2 FYEKMQ (reference sequence). The CDR3 has 14 residues. In DNA form, the CDR3 reads TGTGCCAGCAGCCTAGCGGGAGGGGACAATGAGCAGTTCTTC. Amino acids: CASSLAGGDNEQFF.

The chain uses TRBV15 and TRBJ1-1; D may be TRBD1 (5 bases). Germline CDR1 reads LNHNV; CDR2 reads YYDKDF (reference sequence). V lost 1 base, J lost 7 bases, and 10 bases lay in between. This CDR3 region has 13 residues. DNA of the CDR3: TGTGCCACCAGCAGAGGGGGGGGGTTTGAAGCTTTCTTT. The encoded protein is CATSRGGGFEAFF.

The gene calls are TRBV10-3 and TRBJ2-3, with 9 positions matching TRBD2. CDR3 length: 16 residues. J was trimmed by 3 bases and V by 3 bases; bases with no gene match: 7. Germline CDR1 ENHRY, CDR2 SYGVKD. The CDR3 region is CAISDRRGGRTDTQYF. Here the CDR3 DNA reads TGTGCCATCAGTGATAGGCGGGGGGGCCGGACAGATACGCAGTATTTT.

The chain couples TRBV20-1 to TRBJ1-4; weak D call: TRBD1 (6 bases). V lost 3 bases, J lost 5 bases, and 19 bases lay in between. CDR3 size: 16 residues. Germline CDR1 is DFQATT and CDR2 is SNEGSKA (reference sequence). The CDR3 here is CSASVPGQRKNEKLFF. CDR3 bases: TGCAGTGCTAGTGTACCAGGACAGCGAAAGAATGAAAAACTGTTTTTT.

This rearrangement joins TRBV19 to TRBJ1-4, with unresolved D. The germline V and J ends were trimmed by 3 bases and 0 bases, with 5 bases remaining between them. Per germline, CDR1 LNHDA and CDR2 SQIVND (reference sequence). There are 14 residues in the CDR3. The CDR3 here is CASSMFTTNEKLFF. The CDR3 DNA reads as TGTGCCAGTAGTATGTTCACAACTAATGAAAAACTGTTTTTT.

The rearrangement uses TRBV6-5 and TRBJ1-1; D call uncertain. The CDR3 totals 13 residues. Germline CDR1 is MNHEY and CDR2 is SVGAGI. V was trimmed by 8 bases and J by 0 bases, leaving 10 bases between them. The CDR3 region is CASHPLVNTEAFF. In nucleotides, the CDR3 is TGTGCCAGCCACCCCTTAGTGAACACTGAAGCTTTCTTT.

This rearrangement joins TRBV9 to TRBJ2-7, with 9 bases fitting TRBD1. The germline V gene encodes CDR1 SGDLS and CDR2 YYNGEE. V gave up 0 bases and J gave up 5 bases; unmatched junction bases: 6. The CDR3 runs 15 residues. Written as DNA, the CDR3 is TGTGCCAGCAGCGTAGGAGGGAGGGACAGGGACGAGCAGTACGTC. Protein sequence: CASSVGGRDRDEQYV.